These T cell receptor beta chains were read from a single sample in a study of post-analysis software for immune sequencing data. TCRdb called the PCR reads again in MiXCR, with one record for every CDR3 protein. The sample includes more than 350,000 distinct CDR3 sequences, 35% to 45% seen only once; the top ten take around 8%. The sequenced sample consisted of blood. The receptors derive from a girl between 2 and 10 years old with multiple sclerosis. CDR3s include the opening cysteine and the closing phenylalanine or tryptophan. The D gene is left open where the match is weak. The size field is filled for only some rows; it gives once, few, many or a size class.

TRBV28,-,TRBJ2-1,TRBD2,CASSFGTSGGNEQFF,TGTGCCAGCAGTTTCGGGACTAGCGGGGGCAATGAGCAGTTCTTC
TRBV10-3,-,TRBJ2-5,-,CAIKGGQEETPYF,TGTGCCATCAAAGGTGGCCAAGAAGAGACCCCGTACTTC
TRBV13,-,TRBJ1-6,TRBD1,CASSLRTGGGSSPLHF,TGTGCCAGCAGCTTAAGGACAGGGGGCGGAAGTTCACCCCTCCACTTT
TRBV20-1,-,TRBJ2-7,-,CSARDSPLLSYEQYF,TGCAGTGCTAGAGATTCCCCACTACTCTCCTACGAGCAGTACTTC
TRBV7-3,-,TRBJ2-1,TRBD2,CASSLTNLAGTRDEQFF,TGTGCCAGCAGCTTAACGAATCTAGCGGGGACTCGGGATGAGCAGTTCTTC
TRBV7-7,few,TRBJ2-4,-,CASRKGGEGKNIQYF,TGTGCTAGCAGAAAAGGGGGGGAGGGCAAAAACATTCAGTACTTC
TRBV10-3,-,TRBJ1-2,-,CAFSAKGIHRGYTF,TGTGCCTTCAGTGCCAAGGGGATCCATCGTGGCTACACCTTC
TRBV20-1,-,TRBJ2-5,-,CSASGDGYQETQYF,TGCAGTGCTAGCGGAGACGGCTACCAAGAGACCCAGTACTTC
TRBV25-1,-,TRBJ2-3,-,CASSEYEFRTDTQYF,TGTGCCAGCAGTGAATATGAGTTTCGCACAGATACGCAGTATTTT
TRBV29-1,few,TRBJ2-7,-,CSAHVPQGTGEQYF,TGCAGCGCCCACGTGCCTCAGGGTACGGGCGAGCAGTACTTC
TRBV4-3,-,TRBJ1-2,-,CASSQDSPANYGYTF,TGCGCCAGCAGCCAAGACAGCCCCGCTAACTATGGCTACACCTTC
TRBV5-1,-,TRBJ2-7,TRBD2,CASSKEREASYYEQYF,TGCGCCAGCAGCAAGGAGCGGGAGGCCAGCTACTACGAGCAGTACTTC
TRBV28,few,TRBJ2-7,-,CASTSTVYEQYF,TGTGCCAGCACCTCGACAGTCTACGAGCAGTACTTC
TRBV20-1,-,TRBJ1-5,TRBD1,CSARRQGTRSNQPQHF,TGCAGTGCTAGGAGACAGGGGACGAGGAGCAATCAGCCCCAGCATTTT
TRBV7-3,few,TRBJ2-3,TRBD1,CASSSPGQSTDTQYF,TGTGCCAGCAGCTCACCGGGACAGAGCACAGATACGCAGTATTTT
TRBV29-1,-,TRBJ1-1,-,CSVVEDTEAFF,TGCAGCGTTGTTGAGGACACTGAAGCTTTCTTT
TRBV6-5,-,TRBJ2-5,TRBD2,CASSLAGAKETQYF,TGTGCCAGCAGTCTAGCGGGGGCCAAAGAGACCCAGTACTTC
TRBV5-1,few,TRBJ2-7,TRBD1,CASSFSGQGADEQYF,TGCGCCAGCAGCTTTTCAGGACAGGGGGCCGACGAGCAGTACTTC
TRBV20-1,few,TRBJ2-7,TRBD1,CSANADRKEDEQYF,TGCAGTGCTAACGCGGACAGGAAGGAGGACGAGCAGTACTTC
TRBV10-3,few,TRBJ2-7,-,CAISPGGGMSEQYF,TGTGCCATCAGTCCCGGTGGGGGAATGAGCGAGCAGTACTTC
TRBV29-1,-,TRBJ1-1,-,CSVDPGRTEAFF,TGCAGCGTTGATCCGGGACGGACTGAAGCTTTCTTT
TRBV6-1,few,TRBJ2-5,-,CASKPGRGYQETQYF,TGTGCCAGTAAACCGGGACGGGGGTACCAAGAGACCCAGTACTTC
TRBV28,few,TRBJ2-7,TRBD1,CASSTKYRGTYEQYF,TGTGCCAGCTCTACCAAATACAGGGGTACCTACGAGCAGTACTTC
TRBV7-2,-,TRBJ2-3,-,CASSRYKQGTDTQYF,TGTGCCAGCAGCAGGTACAAACAGGGCACAGATACGCAGTATTTT
TRBV20-1,-,TRBJ2-1,-,CSARDSGGSYNEQFF,TGCAGTGCTAGAGATTCCGGGGGATCCTACAATGAGCAGTTCTTC
TRBV20-1,-,TRBJ2-7,-,CSAHLGGAQQYEQYF,TGCAGTGCGCATTTGGGGGGCGCGCAGCAGTACGAGCAGTACTTC
TRBV7-2,-,TRBJ2-1,TRBD2,CASSLVYSGDEQFF,TGTGCCAGCAGCTTAGTTTATAGCGGGGATGAGCAGTTCTTC
TRBV7-2,-,TRBJ2-7,-,CASSRREETRYF,TGTGCCAGCAGCCGACGCGAAGAGACCCGGTACTTC
TRBV28,few,TRBJ2-7,-,CASSLFAGSPYEQYF,TGTGCCAGCAGTTTATTCGCAGGGAGCCCCTACGAGCAGTACTTC
TRBV20-1,few,TRBJ2-3,TRBD2,CSALDLRLAGSTDTQYF,TGCAGTGCTTTAGACCTCCGACTAGCGGGAAGTACAGATACGCAGTATTTT
TRBV5-1,-,TRBJ2-1,-,CASSLDTYNEQFF,TGCGCCAGCAGCTTGGACACTTACAATGAGCAGTTCTTC
TRBV7-3,few,TRBJ2-2,-,CASSLPTTGELFF,TGTGCCAGCAGCCTCCCGACTACCGGGGAGCTGTTTTTT
TRBV12-3/TRBV12-4,-,TRBJ2-7,TRBD2,CASSSPHGGDEQYF,TGTGCCAGCAGCTCCCCCCATGGGGGGGACGAGCAGTACTTC
TRBV9,few,TRBJ1-2,-,CASSVDRVYTF,TGTGCCAGCAGCGTAGACAGGGTCTACACCTTC
TRBV24-1,-,TRBJ2-1,TRBD2,CATRSGLGDNEQFF,TGTGCCACCAGGTCGGGACTAGGGGACAATGAGCAGTTCTTC
TRBV7-2,-,TRBJ2-5,-,CASSLGARAETQYF,TGTGCCAGCAGCTTAGGCGCGAGGGCAGAGACCCAGTACTTC
TRBV4-1,few,TRBJ1-5,-,CASSQGDGNNQPQHF,TGCGCCAGCAGCCAAGGGGACGGCAACAATCAGCCCCAGCATTTT
TRBV7-3,-,TRBJ2-1,TRBD2,CASSLRGGLAGNEQFF,TGTGCCAGCAGCTTAAGGGGGGGACTAGCGGGAAATGAGCAGTTCTTC
TRBV12-3/TRBV12-4,-,TRBJ2-7,TRBD2,CASSDSGTSVTYEQYF,TGTGCCAGCAGTGACTCAGGGACTAGCGTGACCTACGAGCAGTACTTC
TRBV5-6,-,TRBJ2-1,-,CASSLAWGQGKTEQFF,TGTGCCAGCAGCTTGGCCTGGGGGCAGGGGAAGACTGAGCAGTTCTTC
TRBV5-1,-,TRBJ2-7,TRBD1,CASSKASRDRSAYGQYF,TGCGCCAGCAGCAAGGCTTCCCGGGACAGGTCCGCCTACGGGCAGTACTTC